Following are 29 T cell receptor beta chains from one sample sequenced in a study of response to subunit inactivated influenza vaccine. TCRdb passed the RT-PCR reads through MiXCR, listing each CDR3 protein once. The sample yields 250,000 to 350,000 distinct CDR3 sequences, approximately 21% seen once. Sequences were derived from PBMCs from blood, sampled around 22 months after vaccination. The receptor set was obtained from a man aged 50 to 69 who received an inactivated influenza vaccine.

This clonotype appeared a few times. The CDR3 nucleotides are TGTGCCAGCAGCGTCGCGTCGTCGAACACTGAAGCTTTCTTT. Translated, it gives CASSVASSNTEAFF. The genes are TRBV12-3 or TRBV12-4 and TRBJ1-1; D is unresolved. The CDR3 is 14 amino acids. Trimming removed 6 bases at V and 1 base at J, with 12 bases between.

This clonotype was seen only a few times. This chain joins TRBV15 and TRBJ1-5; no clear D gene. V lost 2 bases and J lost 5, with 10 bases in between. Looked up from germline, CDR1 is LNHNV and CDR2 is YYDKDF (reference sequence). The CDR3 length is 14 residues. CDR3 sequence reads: CATSRPREDQPQHF. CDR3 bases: TGTGCCACCAGCAGACCCCGTGAAGATCAGCCCCAGCATTTT.

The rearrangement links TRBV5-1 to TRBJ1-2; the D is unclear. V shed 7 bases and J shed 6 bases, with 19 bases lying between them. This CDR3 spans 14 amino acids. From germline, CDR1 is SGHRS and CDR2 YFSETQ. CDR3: CASGKAFGENGYTF. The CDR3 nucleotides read TGCGCCAGCGGTAAAGCTTTTGGGGAGAATGGCTACACCTTC.

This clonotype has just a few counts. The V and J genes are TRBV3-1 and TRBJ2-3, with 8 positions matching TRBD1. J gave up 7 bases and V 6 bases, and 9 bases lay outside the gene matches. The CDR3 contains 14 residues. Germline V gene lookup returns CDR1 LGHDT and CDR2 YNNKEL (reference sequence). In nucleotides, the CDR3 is TGTGCCAGCAGTCCTCGACAGGGGCTATATACGCAGTATTTT. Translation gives CASSPRQGLYTQYF.

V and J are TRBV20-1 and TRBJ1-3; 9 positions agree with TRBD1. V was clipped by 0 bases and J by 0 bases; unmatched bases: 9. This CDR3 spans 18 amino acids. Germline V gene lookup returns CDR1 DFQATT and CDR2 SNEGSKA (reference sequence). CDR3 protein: CSARDLAGQGRSGNTIYF. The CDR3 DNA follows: TGCAGTGCTAGAGATCTCGCAGGACAGGGGCGCTCTGGAAACACCATATATTTT.

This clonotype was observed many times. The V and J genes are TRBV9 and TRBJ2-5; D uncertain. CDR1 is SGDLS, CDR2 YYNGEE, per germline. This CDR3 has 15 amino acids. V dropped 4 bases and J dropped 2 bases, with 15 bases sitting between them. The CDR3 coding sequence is TGTGCCAGCAGCAATGGCGCAGTCCTACAAGAGACCCAGTACTTC. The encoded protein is CASSNGAVLQETQYF.

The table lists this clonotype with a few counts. CDR3 amino acids: CASSFNREETQYF. The CDR3 DNA reads as TGTGCCAGCAGTTTCAACAGGGAAGAGACCCAGTACTTC. The genes are TRBV28 and TRBJ2-5; D possibly corresponds to TRBD1 (6 bases). The V and J ends lost 3 bases and 3 bases respectively, with 8 bases between them. This CDR3 has 13 amino acids. Germline V gene data show CDR1 as MDHEN and CDR2 as SYDVKM.

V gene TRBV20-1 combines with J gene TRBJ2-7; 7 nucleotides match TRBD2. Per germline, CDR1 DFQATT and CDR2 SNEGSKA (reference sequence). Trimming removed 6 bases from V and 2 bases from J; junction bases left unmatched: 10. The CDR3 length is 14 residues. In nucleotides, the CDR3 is TGCAGTGCGACCCGAACTAGCGCGGCCTACGAGCAGTACTTC. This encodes CSATRTSAAYEQYF.

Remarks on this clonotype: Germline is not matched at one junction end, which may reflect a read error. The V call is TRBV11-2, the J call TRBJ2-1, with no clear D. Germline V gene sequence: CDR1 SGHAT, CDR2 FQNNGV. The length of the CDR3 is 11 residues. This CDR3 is CASSLMNDAVF. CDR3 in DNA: TGTGCCAGCAGCTTAATGAACGACGCAGTCTTC.

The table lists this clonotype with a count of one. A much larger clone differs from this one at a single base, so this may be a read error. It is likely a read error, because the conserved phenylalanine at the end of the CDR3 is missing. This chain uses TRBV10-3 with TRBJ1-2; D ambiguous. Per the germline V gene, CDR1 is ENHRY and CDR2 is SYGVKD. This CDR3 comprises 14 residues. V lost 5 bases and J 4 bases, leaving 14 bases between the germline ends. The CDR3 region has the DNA TGTGCCATCAGTATAAGATCAGAGGGCTATGGCTACACCTGC. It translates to CAISIRSEGYGYTC.

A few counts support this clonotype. The CDR3, as DNA: TGTGCCAGCAGCCCTACCGGGGGGCTGGAAACAGATACGCAGTATTTT. Protein: CASSPTGGLETDTQYF. The V gene is TRBV9, the J gene TRBJ2-3, with D possibly matching TRBD2 (7 bases). The germline V and J ends were trimmed by 4 bases and 3 bases, with 18 bases remaining between them. The CDR3 loop spans 16 amino acids. CDR1 and CDR2 (germline): SGDLS, YYNGEE.

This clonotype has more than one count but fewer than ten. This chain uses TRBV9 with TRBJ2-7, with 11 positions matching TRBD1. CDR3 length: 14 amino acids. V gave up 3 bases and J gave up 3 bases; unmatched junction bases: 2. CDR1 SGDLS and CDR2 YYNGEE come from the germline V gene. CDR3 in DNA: TGTGCCAGCAGCGCGGGACAGGGGGTCTACGAGCAGTACTTC. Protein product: CASSAGQGVYEQYF.

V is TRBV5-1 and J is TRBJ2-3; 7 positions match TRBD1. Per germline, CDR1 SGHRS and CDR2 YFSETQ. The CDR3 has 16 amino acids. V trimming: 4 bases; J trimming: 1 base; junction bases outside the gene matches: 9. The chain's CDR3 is CASSLGQTPRTDTQYF. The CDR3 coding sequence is TGCGCCAGCAGCCTGGGACAGACTCCCCGCACAGATACGCAGTATTTT.

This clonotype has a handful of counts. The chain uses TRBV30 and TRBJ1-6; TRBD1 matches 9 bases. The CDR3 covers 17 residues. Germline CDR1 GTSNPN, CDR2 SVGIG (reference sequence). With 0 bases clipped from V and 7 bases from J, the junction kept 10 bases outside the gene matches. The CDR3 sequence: CAWSVRSGQGFNSPLHF. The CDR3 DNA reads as TGTGCCTGGAGTGTACGGTCGGGACAGGGCTTCAATTCACCCCTCCACTTT.

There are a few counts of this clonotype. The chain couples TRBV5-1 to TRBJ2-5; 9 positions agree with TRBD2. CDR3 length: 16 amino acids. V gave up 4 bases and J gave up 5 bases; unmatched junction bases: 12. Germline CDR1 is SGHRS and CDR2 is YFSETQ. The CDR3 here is CASSLLGRGGAETQYF. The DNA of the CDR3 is TGCGCCAGCAGCCTCTTGGGGCGGGGGGGCGCCGAGACCCAGTACTTC.

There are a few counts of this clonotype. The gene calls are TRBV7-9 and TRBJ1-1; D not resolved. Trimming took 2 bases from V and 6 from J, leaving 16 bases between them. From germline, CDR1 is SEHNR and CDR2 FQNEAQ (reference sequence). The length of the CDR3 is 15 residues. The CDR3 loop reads CASSLPRNPSAEAFF. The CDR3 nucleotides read TGTGCCAGCAGCTTACCTCGGAATCCCTCGGCTGAAGCTTTCTTT.

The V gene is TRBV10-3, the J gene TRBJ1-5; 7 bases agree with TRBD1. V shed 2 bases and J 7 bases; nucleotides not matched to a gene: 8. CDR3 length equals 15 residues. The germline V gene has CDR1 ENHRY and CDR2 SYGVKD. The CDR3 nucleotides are TGTGCCATCAGTGAGGGGGCAGGGGGTCTCCAGCCCCAGCATTTT. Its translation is CAISEGAGGLQPQHF.

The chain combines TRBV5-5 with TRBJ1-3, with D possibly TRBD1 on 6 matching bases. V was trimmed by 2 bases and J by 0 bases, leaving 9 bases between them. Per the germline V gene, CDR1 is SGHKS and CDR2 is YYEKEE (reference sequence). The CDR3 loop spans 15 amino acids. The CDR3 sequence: CASSFGGHSGNTIYF. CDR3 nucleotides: TGTGCCAGCAGCTTTGGGGGACACTCTGGAAACACCATATATTTT.

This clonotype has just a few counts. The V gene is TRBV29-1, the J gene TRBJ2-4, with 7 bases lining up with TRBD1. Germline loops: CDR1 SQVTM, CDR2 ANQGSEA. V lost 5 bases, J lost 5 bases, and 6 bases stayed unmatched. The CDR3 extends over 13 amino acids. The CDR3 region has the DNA TGCAGCGTTCCTAAGCAGGGGGAAAACATTCAGTACTTC. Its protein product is CSVPKQGENIQYF.

DNA for the CDR3: TGTGCCAGCCTGTGGGGGGGCACTGAAGCTTTCTTT. Translation gives CASLWGGTEAFF. V usage is TRBV6-1 and J usage is TRBJ1-1, with a tentative D call TRBD1 (5 bases). Germline values: CDR1 MNHNS, CDR2 SASEGT. CDR3 length: 12 amino acids. V shed 8 bases and J shed 4 bases, with 11 bases lying between them.

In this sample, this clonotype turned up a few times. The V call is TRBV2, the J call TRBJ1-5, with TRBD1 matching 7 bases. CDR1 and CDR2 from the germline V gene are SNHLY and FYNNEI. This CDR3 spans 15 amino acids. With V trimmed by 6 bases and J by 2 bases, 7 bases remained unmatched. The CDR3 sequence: CASRLDRDGNQPQHF. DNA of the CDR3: TGTGCCAGCAGGTTAGACAGGGACGGCAATCAGCCCCAGCATTTT.

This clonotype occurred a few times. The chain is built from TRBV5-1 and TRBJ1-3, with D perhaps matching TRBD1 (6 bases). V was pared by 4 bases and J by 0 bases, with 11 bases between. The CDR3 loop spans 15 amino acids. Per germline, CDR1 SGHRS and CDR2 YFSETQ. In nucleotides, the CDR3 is TGCGCCAGCAGCCTTCAGGGGAGCTCTGGAAACACCATATATTTT. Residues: CASSLQGSSGNTIYF.

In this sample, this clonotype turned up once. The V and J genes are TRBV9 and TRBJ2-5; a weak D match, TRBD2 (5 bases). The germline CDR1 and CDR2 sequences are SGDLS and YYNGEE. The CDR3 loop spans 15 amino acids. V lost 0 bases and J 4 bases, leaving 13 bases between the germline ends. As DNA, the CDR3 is TGTGCCAGCAGCGTAGGTTACGTGGGAGTAGAGACCCAGTACTTC. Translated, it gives CASSVGYVGVETQYF.

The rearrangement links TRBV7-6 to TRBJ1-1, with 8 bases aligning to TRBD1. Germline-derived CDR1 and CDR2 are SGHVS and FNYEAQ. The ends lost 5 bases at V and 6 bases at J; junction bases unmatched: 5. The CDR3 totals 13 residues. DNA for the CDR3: TGTGCCAGCAGCCCAGACAGGGGCCCTGAAGCTTTCTTT. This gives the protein CASSPDRGPEAFF.

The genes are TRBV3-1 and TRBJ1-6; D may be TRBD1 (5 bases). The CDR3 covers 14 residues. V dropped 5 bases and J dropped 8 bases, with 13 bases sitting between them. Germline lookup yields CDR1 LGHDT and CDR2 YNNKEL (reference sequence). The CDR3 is CASSVTRDYSPLHF. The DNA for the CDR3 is TGTGCCAGCAGCGTAACTAGGGACTATTCACCCCTCCACTTT.

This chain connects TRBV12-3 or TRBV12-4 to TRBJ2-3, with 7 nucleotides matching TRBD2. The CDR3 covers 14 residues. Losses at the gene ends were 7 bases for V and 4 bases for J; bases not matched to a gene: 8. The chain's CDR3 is CASTSGGRSDTQYF. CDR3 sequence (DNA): TGTGCCAGCACCTCGGGGGGAAGGTCAGATACGCAGTATTTT.

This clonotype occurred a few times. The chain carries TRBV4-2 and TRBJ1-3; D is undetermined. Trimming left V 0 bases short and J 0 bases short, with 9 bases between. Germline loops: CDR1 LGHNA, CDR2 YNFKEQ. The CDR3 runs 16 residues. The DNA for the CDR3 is TGTGCCAGCAGCCAAGATGAGTCAACCTCTGGAAACACCATATATTTT. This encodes CASSQDESTSGNTIYF.

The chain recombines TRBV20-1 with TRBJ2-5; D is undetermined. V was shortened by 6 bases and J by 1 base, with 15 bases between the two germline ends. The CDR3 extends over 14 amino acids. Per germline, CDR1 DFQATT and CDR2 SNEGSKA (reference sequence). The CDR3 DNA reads TGCAGTGCCCAGGAGCCAGCAATCCAAGAGACCCAGTACTTC. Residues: CSAQEPAIQETQYF.

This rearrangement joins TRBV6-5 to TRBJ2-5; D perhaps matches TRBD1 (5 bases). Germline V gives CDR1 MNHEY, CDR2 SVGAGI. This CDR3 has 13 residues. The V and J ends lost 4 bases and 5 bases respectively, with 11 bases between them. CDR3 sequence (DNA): TGTGCCAGCAGTTGGACAAACCGGGAGACCCAGTACTTC. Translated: CASSWTNRETQYF.